Following are 21 T cell receptor beta chains from one sample sequenced in a study of T-cell memory formation after mild COVID-19. TCRdb independently ran MiXCR on the 5' RACE reads; one entry per CDR3 protein. The table has about 210,000 distinct CDR3 sequences, roughly a tenth seen once; the top ten hold under 3.5%. The specimen sequenced was PBMCs or a T cell subset sorted from them (not recorded which). The receptors derive from a man younger than 30 who had mild COVID-19 (a few samples of this study predate the infection). Cell type and time point are not known.

V usage is TRBV5-1 and J usage is TRBJ1-2; TRBD1 might be the D (6 bases). Germline V gives CDR1 SGHRS, CDR2 YFSETQ. The CDR3 sequence is 15 residues long. V was shortened by 1 base and J by 9 bases, with 19 bases between the two germline ends. DNA of the CDR3: TGCGCCAGCAGCTTGACCGGGACACGGCTACAGAGCTACACCTTC. It codes for CASSLTGTRLQSYTF.

This clonotype has only a few counts. The rearrangement links TRBV10-2 to TRBJ2-7; the match to TRBD1 covers 11 bases. With V trimmed by 2 bases and J by 7 bases, 10 bases remained unmatched. The length of the CDR3 is 16 residues. Germline CDR1 and CDR2: WSHSY and SAAADI. For the CDR3, the DNA is TGCGCCAGCAGTGAGAAACTCGGACAGGGGGCGTTTGAGCAGTACGTC. Protein: CASSEKLGQGAFEQYV.

The rearrangement links TRBV24-1 to TRBJ2-5; D not resolved. Germline loops: CDR1 KGHDR, CDR2 SFDVKD. Trimming took off 5 bases at V and 4 bases at J, with 7 bases between the two ends. The CDR3 extends over 12 amino acids. CDR3 coding DNA: TGTGCCACCAGTGGGAATGGAGAGACCCAGTACTTC. Translating gives CATSGNGETQYF.

This clonotype was detected a few times. The V and J genes are TRBV11-2 and TRBJ1-1; a weak D match, TRBD1 (5 bases). Germline CDR1 SGHAT, CDR2 FQNNGV. Trimming took off 6 bases at V and 3 bases at J, with 11 bases between the two ends. The CDR3 has 13 residues. The CDR3 DNA reads as TGTGCCAGCAGTTTCAGGGTGGACACTGAAGCTTTCTTT. Encoded protein: CASSFRVDTEAFF.

The rearrangement uses TRBV4-3 and TRBJ2-1, with 10 bases fitting TRBD2. J was trimmed by 3 bases and V by 3 bases; bases with no gene match: 2. The CDR3 runs to 15 residues. Germline assignment: CDR1 LGHNA and CDR2 YSLEER. CDR3 bases: TGCGCCAGCAGCCAGCCTAGCGGGGGCTACAATGAGCAGTTCTTC. Translating gives CASSQPSGGYNEQFF.

This clonotype appeared a few times. The chain links TRBV18 to TRBJ2-1; D ambiguous. The CDR3 consists of 13 residues. Trimming took off 4 bases at V and 5 bases at J, with 9 bases between the two ends. Germline V gene sequence: CDR1 KGHSH, CDR2 LQKENI. The chain's CDR3 is CASSLRTDNEQFF. As DNA, the CDR3 is TGTGCCAGCTCACTGAGGACGGACAATGAGCAGTTCTTC.

The rearrangement links TRBV6-6 to TRBJ1-5; D possibly corresponds to TRBD1 (6 bases). This CDR3 is built from 15 residues. Germline loops: CDR1 MNHNY, CDR2 SVGAGI (reference sequence). The V end lost 4 bases, the J end lost 7 bases, and 17 bases lay between the germline ends. The CDR3 region is CASSLNRDGPQPQHF. For the CDR3, the DNA is TGTGCCAGCAGTTTGAACAGGGATGGGCCACAGCCCCAGCATTTT.

The rearrangement joins TRBV20-1 to TRBJ1-5; TRBD1 is a possible D gene (6 bases). The CDR3 is made up of 13 amino acids. Germline V gene lookup returns CDR1 DFQATT and CDR2 SNEGSKA (reference sequence). The V end lost 6 bases, the J end lost 4 bases, and 13 bases lay between the germline ends. The CDR3 protein is CSARDNWNQPQHF. The CDR3 nucleotides read TGCAGTGCCCGGGACAATTGGAATCAGCCCCAGCATTTT.

The rearrangement links TRBV12-3 or TRBV12-4 to TRBJ1-2; TRBD1 might be the D (5 bases). The CDR3 extends over 14 amino acids. V lost 7 bases, J lost 4 bases, and 16 bases lay in between. Here the CDR3 reads CASTPGGEGYGYTF. CDR3 DNA sequence: TGTGCCAGCACCCCCGGAGGGGAGGGCTATGGCTACACCTTC.

This clonotype was seen more than once but under ten times. The V and J genes are TRBV9 and TRBJ2-5; the D is unclear. CDR3 length: 12 amino acids. The V end was cut by 1 base, the J end by 5 bases, with 6 bases between. In germline, CDR1 is SGDLS, CDR2 YYNGEE. The CDR3 is CASSVNQETQYF. CDR3 nucleotides: TGTGCCAGCAGCGTAAATCAGGAGACCCAGTACTTC.

The chain has TRBV7-8 and TRBJ2-1; D is possibly TRBD1 (7 bases). V lost 6 bases and J lost 4, with 22 bases in between. Germline CDR1 reads SGHVS; CDR2 reads FQNEAQ. The CDR3 contains 17 residues. CDR3 sequence reads: CASSSGGGTTTYNEQFF. The CDR3 region has the DNA TGTGCCAGCAGTTCTGGAGGGGGCACCACTACTTACAATGAGCAGTTCTTC.

The V and J genes are TRBV20-1 and TRBJ2-5, with a possible D match to TRBD1 (5 bases). The CDR3 is made up of 14 amino acids. The V and J ends lost 1 base and 4 bases respectively, with 13 bases between them. Germline V gives CDR1 DFQATT, CDR2 SNEGSKA (reference sequence). The DNA for the CDR3 is TGCAGTGCTAGAGCGTCCAGGGTCGGAGAGACCCAGTACTTC. As protein: CSARASRVGETQYF.

This clonotype showed up just a few times. V gene TRBV7-2 combines with J gene TRBJ1-6, with D unresolved. The CDR3 consists of 14 residues. Trimming left V 5 bases short and J 6 bases short, with 11 bases between. Germline-derived CDR1 and CDR2 are SGHTA and FQGNSA. CDR3 DNA sequence: TGTGCCAGCAGCCATTCTTTTCCTAATTCACCCCTCCACTTT. Protein: CASSHSFPNSPLHF.

This clonotype was seen many times. CDR3 residues: CASSDPAGGGSYNEQFF. The CDR3 DNA follows: TGTGCCAGCAGCGATCCCGCAGGCGGGGGCTCCTACAATGAGCAGTTCTTC. The chain couples TRBV7-3 to TRBJ2-1; 7 bases line up with TRBD2. J lost 0 bases, V lost 5 bases, and 10 bases had no gene match. Germline loops: CDR1 SGHTA, CDR2 FQGTGA. The CDR3 extends over 17 amino acids.

The rearrangement joins TRBV6-2 or TRBV6-3 to TRBJ2-3, with TRBD2 identical over 8 bases. Trimming at V came to 7 bases and at J to 5 bases, leaving 11 bases not matched to a gene. Germline CDR1 MNHEY, CDR2 SVGEGT. The CDR3 runs to 15 residues. In nucleotides, the CDR3 is TGTGCCAGCAAACTACCCGGGGGGGCCGAAGATACGCAGTATTTT. Translating it yields CASKLPGGAEDTQYF.

This CDR3 reads CASSLGWTSGGAHNEQFF. The CDR3 DNA reads as TGTGCCAGCAGCTTAGGTTGGACTAGCGGGGGGGCCCACAATGAGCAGTTCTTC. The V gene is TRBV7-6, the J gene TRBJ2-1; 15 bases map to TRBD2. Germline assignment: CDR1 SGHVS and CDR2 FNYEAQ. CDR3 length: 18 amino acids. V was pared by 1 base and J by 5 bases, with 6 bases of the junction left unmatched.

This clonotype was counted between two and nine times. One junction end does not reproduce the germline sequence, and a read error may be involved. The gene calls are TRBV28 and TRBJ2-1, with D perhaps assigned TRBD1 or TRBD2 (6 bases each). CDR3 size: 12 residues. Germline V CDR1 and CDR2: MDHEN, SYDVKM. The CDR3 is CASSFSGQRVLF. CDR3 in DNA: TGTGCCAGCAGTTTTAGCGGACAGAGAGTGCTCTTC. Supplemented by reference TRBV28 and TRBJ2-1, the full variable domain reads DVKVTQSSRYLVKRTGEKVFLECVQDMDHENMFWYRQDPGLGLRLIYFSYDVKMKEKGDIPEGYSVSREKKERFSLILESASTNQTSMYLCASSFSGQRVLFGPGTRLTVL.

This clonotype was counted between two and nine times. The chain recombines TRBV12-3 or TRBV12-4 with TRBJ1-2; D call uncertain. The length of the CDR3 is 11 residues. V gave up 3 bases and J gave up 8 bases, with 7 bases separating them. As DNA, the CDR3 is TGTGCCAGCAGTTTTGGGTACGGCTACACCTTC. It codes for CASSFGYGYTF.

This clonotype was seen a handful of times. The rearrangement links TRBV6-5 to TRBJ1-5, with D perhaps TRBD1 (5 bases). This CDR3 region has 15 residues. Per the germline V gene, CDR1 is MNHEY and CDR2 is SVGAGI. The V and J ends lost 2 bases and 7 bases respectively, with 15 bases between them. CDR3 sequence reads: CASSYTGEAWQPQHF. The CDR3 nucleotides read TGTGCCAGCAGTTACACGGGGGAGGCGTGGCAGCCCCAGCATTTT.

In its sample, this clonotype was seen a few times. This sequence joins TRBV20-1 and TRBJ1-2; a possible D gene is TRBD1 (5 bases). The CDR3 extends over 14 amino acids. The germline V gene encodes CDR1 DFQATT and CDR2 SNEGSKA (reference sequence). The germline V and J ends were trimmed by 5 bases and 2 bases, with 15 bases remaining between them. The CDR3 here is CSARQMQGNYGYTF. CDR3 nucleotides: TGCAGTGCTCGCCAAATGCAGGGAAACTATGGCTACACCTTC.

This chain connects TRBV12-3 or TRBV12-4 to TRBJ1-5, with TRBD1 identical over 7 bases. This CDR3 region has 15 residues. Trimming removed 3 bases from V and 3 bases from J; junction bases left unmatched: 5. CDR3 region: CASSLGRGTNQPQHF. The CDR3 DNA is TGTGCCAGCAGTTTGGGCAGGGGGACCAATCAGCCCCAGCATTTT.